The clone carrying this T cell receptor beta chain was observed a handful of times. Its antigen is currently unknown. Two oligonucleotides, mixed equimolar, formed the beta constant-region primer covering TRBC1 and TRBC2. Four rounds of PCR amplified the ligated cDNA using nested alpha and beta constant-region primers plus SP2. Each CDR3 protein is one row after TCRdb ran MiXCR on the UMI-ligation and nested PCR reads. The sample yields 130,000 or so distinct CDR3 sequences, roughly 36% seen once. This sample is drawn from a study of naive and memory T cell subsets. Points from the study as a whole: Over 85% of naive TCR sequences appeared only once after error correction, unlike memory subsets.

Four subsets defined by CD45RA and CD27 were sorted after CD3, CD4, CD8 and live/dead staining. Germline CDR1 reads MGHRA; CDR2 reads YSYEKL. V lost 6 bases, J lost 0 bases, and 5 bases stayed unmatched. CDR3 length: 15 residues. This clonotype was sampled from a human donor in good health. The sample taken for sequencing was central memory CD4+ T cells from blood. The chain recombines TRBV4-1 with TRBJ2-1; TRBD1 matches 7 bases. The CDR3 DNA sequence: TGCGCCAGCAGTCGGACAGGAAACTCCTACAATGAGCAGTTCTTC. Its translation: CASSRTGNSYNEQFF.